One sample yielded the 27 T cell receptor beta chains listed below, sequenced in a study of cytomegalovirus exposure and HLA in healthy donors. The PCR employed 60 Vbeta primers together with 13 Jbeta primers. Data came from immunoSEQ multiplex PCR; TCRdb stores just in-frame clones and leaves some out. Seen here are a few hundred thousand clones, roughly 79% observed once, and the top ten hold around 2%. The material sequenced was PBMCs. All receptors come from a man aged 18 to 29 in good health and CMV-seronegative.

The V and J genes are TRBV6-5 and TRBJ2-3; perhaps TRBD1 as D (5 bases). Germline V gene lookup returns CDR1 MNHEY and CDR2 SVGAGI. The CDR3 length is 14 residues. Trimming stripped 4 bases from V and 3 bases from J, with 11 bases between. CDR3 residues: CASSSRVKTDTQYF. The CDR3 DNA reads as TGTGCCAGCAGTTCCAGGGTTAAAACAGATACGCAGTATTTT.

The gene calls are TRBV7-9 and TRBJ2-1; D ambiguous. Germline V gene lookup returns CDR1 SEHNR and CDR2 FQNEAQ (reference sequence). The CDR3 has 11 amino acids. V lost 5 bases and J lost 12, with 11 bases in between. CDR3 coding DNA: TGTGCCAGCAGCCAGAACCGAGGGCAGTTCTTC. This sequence encodes CASSQNRGQFF.

This sequence joins TRBV10-2 and TRBJ2-1; 9 nucleotides agree with TRBD1. The CDR3 totals 13 residues. V gave up 8 bases and J gave up 6 bases; unmatched junction bases: 5. Germline V gene sequence: CDR1 WSHSY, CDR2 SAAADI. CDR3 sequence (DNA): TGCGCCAGCTCCGGGACAGGGCTCAATGAGCAGTTCTTC. It translates to CASSGTGLNEQFF.

The chain uses TRBV5-6 and TRBJ1-1; a possible D gene is TRBD1 (5 bases). V was cut by 2 bases and J by 1 base, with 9 bases left in between. The germline CDR1 and CDR2 sequences are SGHDT and YYEEEE. The CDR3 consists of 14 residues. DNA for the CDR3: TGTGCCAGCAGCTTACTCCAGGGGAACACTGAAGCTTTCTTT. It codes for CASSLLQGNTEAFF.

The genes are TRBV4-3 and TRBJ2-1, with 10 bases identical to TRBD1. The CDR3 is 13 residues long. V lost 8 bases, J lost 8 bases, and 6 bases stayed unmatched. Germline lookup yields CDR1 LGHNA and CDR2 YSLEER. For the CDR3, the DNA is TGCGCCAGCGCCGGGACAGGGGCCTATGAGCAGTTCTTC. It encodes CASAGTGAYEQFF.

This clone has only a few counts. The J gene is TRBJ1-5, the V gene TRBV19; perhaps TRBD1 as D (6 bases). CDR1 and CDR2 (germline): LNHDA, SQIVND (reference sequence). The CDR3 sequence is 18 residues long. The V gene lost 1 base and the J gene lost 0 bases, with 16 bases spanning the gap. The CDR3 DNA reads TGTGCCAGTAGTATAGTTTTCGCCGACAGGTTTAGCAATCAGCCCCAGCATTTT. It specifies CASSIVFADRFSNQPQHF.

This clone was observed a few times. The rearrangement uses TRBV5-4 and TRBJ1-4; D might be TRBD1 (6 bases). From germline, CDR1 is SGHNT and CDR2 YYREEE (reference sequence). The CDR3 loop spans 16 amino acids. Trimming removed 0 bases at V and 0 bases at J, with 9 bases between. The CDR3 sequence is CASSLGAGATNEKLFF. The CDR3 DNA follows: TGTGCCAGCAGCTTGGGGGCAGGGGCAACTAATGAAAAACTGTTTTTT.

Note on this clone: In the same sample, other DNA sequences code for this CDR3. V gene TRBV5-6 combines with J gene TRBJ2-3; D is unclear. The CDR3 length is 15 residues. V lost 0 bases and J lost 6, with 14 bases in between. Looked up from germline, CDR1 is SGHDT and CDR2 is YYEEEE. The CDR3 here is CASSLAEYTGDTQYF. Here the CDR3 DNA reads TGTGCCAGCAGCTTGGCCGAATATACTGGTGATACGCAGTATTTT.

The gene calls are TRBV19 and TRBJ2-1, with TRBD1 matching over 7 bases. From germline, CDR1 is LNHDA and CDR2 SQIVND (reference sequence). The CDR3 extends over 14 amino acids. V gave up 0 bases and J gave up 7 bases; unmatched junction bases: 3. CDR3 sequence (DNA): TGTGCCAGTAGTATAGAGGGGACAGCTAATGAGCAGTTCTTC. Translated, it gives CASSIEGTANEQFF.

This clone was seen more than once but under ten times. The chain carries TRBV18 and TRBJ2-2; 9 nucleotides match TRBD1. Germline CDR1 reads KGHSH; CDR2 reads LQKENI. The CDR3 totals 14 residues. The junction had 1 base not matched to a gene; V was cut back by 3 bases and J by 5 bases. The CDR3 bases are TGTGCCAGCTCACCGGGGACAGGGACCGGGGAGCTGTTTTTT. This codes for CASSPGTGTGELFF.

This chain uses TRBV5-1 with TRBJ2-7, with 7 nucleotides matching TRBD2. The CDR3 contains 17 residues. Trimming at V came to 0 bases and at J to 2 bases, leaving 11 bases not matched to a gene. Germline V gene sequence: CDR1 SGHRS, CDR2 YFSETQ. The CDR3 here is CASSLASRAGYPYEQYF. The CDR3 nucleotides are TGCGCCAGCAGCTTGGCCAGCCGAGCGGGATATCCCTACGAGCAGTACTTC.

CDR3 bases: TGTGCCAGCAGCGTATGGGGGGACACCGGGGAGCTGTTTTTT. Translated, it gives CASSVWGDTGELFF. The rearrangement uses TRBV9 and TRBJ2-2; perhaps TRBD2 as D (6 bases). The CDR3 spans 14 residues. The germline gives CDR1 SGDLS, CDR2 YYNGEE. Trimming shortened V by 1 base and J by 3 bases, and 7 bases separated the two germline ends. The whole variable domain, filled in from reference TRBV9 and TRBJ2-2, reads DSGVTQTPKHLITATGQRVTLRCSPRSGDLSVYWYQQSLDQGLQFLIQYYNGEERAKGNILERFSAQQFPDLHSELNLSSLELGDSALYFCASSVWGDTGELFFGEGSRLTVL.

The V and J genes are TRBV6-5 and TRBJ1-1; D might be TRBD1 (5 bases). The CDR3 covers 15 residues. Germline CDR1 reads MNHEY; CDR2 reads SVGAGI. The ends were cut back, 0 bases at V and 0 bases at J, with 8 bases in the middle. CDR3 sequence: CASSYSIQVNTEAFF. The CDR3 coding sequence is TGTGCCAGCAGTTACTCGATACAGGTGAACACTGAAGCTTTCTTT.

This clone was counted a single time. This chain links TRBV15 with TRBJ1-1, with TRBD1 identical over 8 bases. V lost 8 bases to trimming and J lost 3 bases; unmatched junction nucleotides: 11. Germline V gene data show CDR1 as LNHNV and CDR2 as YYDKDF (reference sequence). CDR3 size: 15 residues. In DNA form, the CDR3 reads TGTGCCACCGCCGAAAAGGACAGGGCAGACACTGAAGCTTTCTTT. This sequence encodes CATAEKDRADTEAFF.

V gene TRBV4-3 combines with J gene TRBJ2-1, with D perhaps matching TRBD2 (7 bases). CDR1 and CDR2 (germline): LGHNA, YSLEER. This CDR3 has 17 residues. The V gene lost 0 bases and the J gene lost 9 bases, with 21 bases spanning the gap. The CDR3 reads CASSQDLEARGGGEQFF. In DNA, the CDR3 is TGCGCCAGCAGCCAAGATTTGGAAGCCAGGGGAGGGGGTGAGCAGTTCTTC.

The chain has TRBV25-1 and TRBJ2-7; D is unresolved. CDR1 MGHDK and CDR2 SYGVNS come from the germline V gene. This CDR3 has 10 amino acids. V gave up 5 bases and J gave up 3 bases, with 2 bases separating them. This CDR3 reads CASSLYEQYF. In DNA, the CDR3 is TGTGCCAGCAGTCTCTACGAGCAGTACTTC.

The chain is built from TRBV5-1 and TRBJ2-1, with TRBD1 matching 10 bases. The CDR3 extends over 14 amino acids. Germline CDR1 is SGHRS and CDR2 is YFSETQ. J gave up 4 bases and V 4 bases, and 2 bases lay outside the gene matches. CDR3 residues: CASSGDRGYNEQFF. The CDR3 DNA is TGCGCCAGCAGCGGGGACAGGGGATACAATGAGCAGTTCTTC.

The chain carries TRBV30 and TRBJ1-3; 12 nucleotides agree with TRBD1. Germline V lookup: CDR1 GTSNPN, CDR2 SVGIG (reference sequence). The ends lost 5 bases at V and 0 bases at J; junction bases unmatched: 14. The CDR3 sequence is 19 residues long. CDR3 sequence reads: CAWVGGQGASSSSGNTIYF. The CDR3, as DNA: TGTGCCTGGGTAGGGGGACAGGGGGCCTCCTCGAGCTCTGGAAACACCATATATTTT.

In this sample, this clone turned up a few times. The rearrangement uses TRBV7-2 and TRBJ2-6; 7 nucleotides match TRBD2. This CDR3 region has 17 residues. CDR1 is SGHTA, CDR2 FQGNSA, per germline. With 5 bases clipped from V and 4 bases from J, the junction kept 11 bases outside the gene matches. The CDR3 nucleotides read TGTGCCAGCAGCACCTGGTGGGGGGGGACCGGGGCCAACGTCCTGACTTTC. The encoded protein is CASSTWWGGTGANVLTF.

The chain links TRBV9 to TRBJ2-2; 8 bases map to TRBD1. The CDR3 is made up of 15 amino acids. V was pared by 4 bases and J by 1 base, with 3 bases of the junction left unmatched. CDR1 SGDLS and CDR2 YYNGEE come from the germline V gene. This CDR3 is CASSRTGRNTGELFF. Here the CDR3 DNA reads TGTGCCAGCAGCAGGACAGGGAGGAACACCGGGGAGCTGTTTTTT.

This chain links TRBV6-5 with TRBJ1-1; D is ambiguous. Trimming took off 6 bases at V and 4 bases at J, with 15 bases between the two ends. This CDR3 spans 14 amino acids. Per the germline V gene, CDR1 is MNHEY and CDR2 is SVGAGI. DNA of the CDR3: TGTGCCAGCAGGGAGGAGCCGATCGGCACTGAAGCTTTCTTT. Its translation is CASREEPIGTEAFF.

The CDR3 DNA sequence: TGTGCCACCGCGGACAGGGCTGGACAGCCCCAGCATTTT. Translating it yields CATADRAGQPQHF. This sequence joins TRBV6-5 and TRBJ1-5, with 8 nucleotides matching TRBD1. This CDR3 has 13 amino acids. The germline CDR1 and CDR2 sequences are MNHEY and SVGAGI. J was trimmed by 7 bases and V by 10 bases; bases with no gene match: 9.

This clone has only one observation. The chain is built from TRBV7-2 and TRBJ2-7; possibly TRBD1 for D (5 bases). Germline V gene sequence: CDR1 SGHTA, CDR2 FQGNSA. This CDR3 spans 15 amino acids. The germline V and J ends were trimmed by 5 bases and 7 bases, with 21 bases remaining between them. The CDR3 DNA is TGTGCCAGCAGCAAAACAGGCGGCGATCCTACGGAGCAGTACTTC. This gives the protein CASSKTGGDPTEQYF. Full variable domain (remainder filled in from reference TRBV7-2 and TRBJ2-7): GAGVSQSPSNKVTEKGKDVELRCDPISGHTALYWYRQSLGQGLEFLIYFQGNSAPDKSGLPSDRFSAERTGGSVSTLTIQRTQQEDSAVYLCASSKTGGDPTEQYFGPGTRLTVT.

This clone was counted a single time. The rearrangement uses TRBV4-3 and TRBJ1-1, with D uncertain. CDR1 and CDR2 from the germline V gene are LGHNA and YSLEER. This CDR3 is built from 17 residues. V was cut by 0 bases and J by 2 bases, with 16 bases left in between. CDR3 in amino acids: CASSQDWASGSNTEAFF. The CDR3 DNA sequence: TGCGCCAGCAGCCAAGATTGGGCGTCTGGCTCAAACACTGAAGCTTTCTTT.

This clone appeared once. CDR3 bases: TGTGCCAGCAGAGCTAGGACTAGCGGAGGGGGCGAGACCCAGTACTTC. Encoded protein: CASRARTSGGGETQYF. The rearrangement links TRBV2 to TRBJ2-5; 10 nucleotides line up with TRBD2. The ends lost 6 bases at V and 5 bases at J; junction bases unmatched: 12. The CDR3 covers 16 residues. The germline CDR1 and CDR2 sequences are SNHLY and FYNNEI.

The chain uses TRBV5-3 and TRBJ2-3, with unresolved D. TRBV5-3 falls under the ORF class, with uncertain function. The CDR3 spans 16 residues. V was cut by 0 bases and J by 0 bases, with 11 bases left in between. The CDR3 nucleotides are TGTGCCAGAAGCTTGGTTGAGCGTCGGAGCACAGATACGCAGTATTTT. Translation: CARSLVERRSTDTQYF.

The rearrangement joins TRBV7-2 to TRBJ2-5; maybe TRBD2 (7 bases). Trimming left V 5 bases short and J 2 bases short, with 15 bases between. The germline gives CDR1 SGHTA, CDR2 FQGNSA. This CDR3 has 15 residues. The CDR3 sequence is CASSSRAGTQETQYF. The CDR3 DNA follows: TGTGCCAGCAGCAGCAGAGCGGGGACACAAGAGACCCAGTACTTC.